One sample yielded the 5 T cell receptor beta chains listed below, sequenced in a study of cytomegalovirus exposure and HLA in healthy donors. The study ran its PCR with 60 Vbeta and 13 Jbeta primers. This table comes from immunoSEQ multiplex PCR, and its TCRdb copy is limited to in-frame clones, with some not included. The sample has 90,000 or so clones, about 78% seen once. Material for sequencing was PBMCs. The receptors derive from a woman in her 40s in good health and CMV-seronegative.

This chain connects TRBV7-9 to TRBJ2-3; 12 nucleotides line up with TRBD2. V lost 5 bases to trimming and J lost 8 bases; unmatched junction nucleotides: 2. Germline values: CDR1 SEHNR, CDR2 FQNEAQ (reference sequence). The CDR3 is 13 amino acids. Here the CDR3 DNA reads TGTGCCAGCAGCCGGACTAGCGGGATTACGCAGTATTTT. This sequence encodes CASSRTSGITQYF.

The CDR3: CASQRQANTEAFF. Written as DNA, the CDR3 is TGTGCCAGCCAGAGACAGGCGAACACTGAAGCTTTCTTT. The V call is TRBV18, the J call TRBJ1-1, with D tentatively TRBD1 (6 bases). The V and J ends lost 8 bases and 1 base respectively, with 11 bases between them. The CDR3 extends over 13 amino acids. Germline CDR1 and CDR2: KGHSH and LQKENI. Variable domain in full (rest from reference TRBV18 and TRBJ1-1): NAGVMQNPRHLVRRRGQEARLRCSPMKGHSHVYWYRQLPEEGLKFMVYLQKENIIDESGMPKERFSAEFPKEGPSILRIQQVVRGDSAAYFCASQRQANTEAFFGQGTRLTVV.

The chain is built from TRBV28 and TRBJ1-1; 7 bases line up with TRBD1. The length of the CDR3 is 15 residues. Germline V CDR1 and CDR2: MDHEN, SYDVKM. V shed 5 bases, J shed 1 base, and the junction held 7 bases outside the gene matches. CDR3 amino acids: CASSIIGTANTEAFF. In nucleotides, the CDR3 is TGTGCCAGCAGTATCATCGGGACAGCGAACACTGAAGCTTTCTTT.

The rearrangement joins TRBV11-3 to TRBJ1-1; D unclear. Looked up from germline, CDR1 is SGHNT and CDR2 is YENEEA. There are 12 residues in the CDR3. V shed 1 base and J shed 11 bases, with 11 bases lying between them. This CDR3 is CASSLGDSGAFF. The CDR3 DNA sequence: TGTGCCAGCAGCTTAGGCGATTCGGGGGCTTTCTTT.

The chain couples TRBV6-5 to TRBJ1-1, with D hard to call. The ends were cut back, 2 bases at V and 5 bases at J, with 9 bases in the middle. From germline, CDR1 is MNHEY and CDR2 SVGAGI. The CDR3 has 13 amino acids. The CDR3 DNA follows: TGTGCCAGCAGTTACACGGGATGGACTGAAGCTTTCTTT. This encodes CASSYTGWTEAFF.